This passage covers 15 T cell receptor beta chains from one sample sequenced in a study of blood T cell repertoires in COVID-19. The protocol was immunoSEQ multiplex PCR, while the TCRdb copy is restricted to in-frame clones and leaves out a portion. The sample shows about 33,000 clones, more than 70% of them seen only once. Material: peripheral blood. The receptors were sampled from a human donor in a cohort sampled during active COVID-19.

This clone showed up just a few times. This chain joins TRBV19 and TRBJ2-3, with D maybe TRBD2 (5 bases). CDR1 and CDR2 (germline): LNHDA, SQIVND (reference sequence). The length of the CDR3 is 12 residues. The germline V and J ends were trimmed by 1 base and 6 bases, with 5 bases remaining between them. CDR3 in amino acids: CASSIGGDTQYF. The CDR3 DNA sequence: TGTGCCAGTAGTATAGGAGGGGATACGCAGTATTTT.

The chain joins TRBV28 to TRBJ1-1; TRBD1 might be the D (5 bases). Trimming shortened V by 3 bases and J by 4 bases, and 12 bases separated the two germline ends. The CDR3 covers 14 residues. CDR1 MDHEN and CDR2 SYDVKM come from the germline V gene. This CDR3 reads CASSFWGVGTEAFF. The DNA of the CDR3 is TGTGCCAGCAGTTTTTGGGGGGTCGGCACTGAAGCTTTCTTT.

The rearrangement joins TRBV3-1 (or the pseudogene TRBV3-2) to TRBJ1-2; tentatively, D is TRBD1 (5 bases). CDR1 LGHDT and CDR2 YNNKEL come from the germline V gene (reference sequence). The V end lost 1 base, the J end lost 7 bases, and 10 bases lay between the germline ends. This CDR3 is built from 13 residues. CDR3 sequence: CASSQGPGSGYTF. As DNA, the CDR3 is TGTGCCAGCAGCCAAGGGCCAGGGTCTGGCTACACCTTC.

V is TRBV5-1 and J is TRBJ1-1, with D maybe TRBD1 (5 bases). With 2 bases removed from V and 4 bases from J, the gap between germline ends came to 12 bases. CDR3 length: 14 residues. Germline-derived CDR1 and CDR2 are SGHRS and YFSETQ. This chain's CDR3 is CASSFSGEGTEAFF. CDR3 DNA sequence: TGCGCCAGCAGCTTTTCGGGGGAGGGCACTGAAGCTTTCTTT.

The chain couples TRBV18 to TRBJ1-1, with TRBD1 as a possible D gene (5 bases). Trimming removed 5 bases from V and 1 base from J, with 17 bases in between. Germline V gives CDR1 KGHSH, CDR2 LQKENI. The CDR3 is made up of 16 amino acids. CDR3 sequence reads: CASSATVDIKNTEAFF. The CDR3 DNA follows: TGTGCCAGCTCAGCAACCGTGGACATCAAGAACACTGAAGCTTTCTTT.

The CDR3 coding sequence is TGTGCCAGCAGCTTAGGGGACAGGGTTTCTGAAAAACTGTTTTTT. This translates into CASSLGDRVSEKLFF. The chain couples TRBV11-2 to TRBJ1-4, with 9 nucleotides matching TRBD1. This CDR3 is built from 15 residues. CDR1 and CDR2 from the germline V gene are SGHAT and FQNNGV. V lost 1 base and J lost 7; bases outside the gene matches: 4.

This chain links TRBV7-3 with TRBJ2-1; tentatively, D is TRBD2 (6 bases). The CDR3 sequence is 15 residues long. CDR1 is SGHTA, CDR2 FQGTGA, per germline. V was pared by 2 bases and J by 7 bases, with 15 bases between. The CDR3 loop reads CASSLAGREYNEQFF. As DNA, the CDR3 is TGTGCCAGCAGCTTAGCGGGACGGGAATATAATGAGCAGTTCTTC.

The chain is built from TRBV6-1 and TRBJ2-5; maybe TRBD2 (6 bases). Deletions cut 0 bases from V and 5 bases from J, with 13 bases between. Germline values: CDR1 MNHNS, CDR2 SASEGT. The CDR3 loop spans 15 amino acids. The DNA of the CDR3 is TGTGCCAGCAGTGAAGCAATGGAGGGATGGGAGACCCAGTACTTC. Encoded protein: CASSEAMEGWETQYF.

The chain employs TRBV24-1 and TRBJ2-7; perhaps TRBD1 as D (5 bases). The germline V gene encodes CDR1 KGHDR and CDR2 SFDVKD. The CDR3 has 13 amino acids. The V gene lost 2 bases and the J gene lost 5 bases, with 9 bases spanning the gap. CDR3 sequence reads: CATSDYRGNEQYF. DNA for the CDR3: TGTGCCACCAGTGATTATAGGGGAAACGAGCAGTACTTC.

The table lists this clone with a few counts. The chain couples TRBV6-4 to TRBJ2-4; 8 bases map to TRBD1. From germline, CDR1 is MRHNA and CDR2 SNTAGT. J gave up 0 bases and V 6 bases, and 7 bases lay outside the gene matches. The CDR3 runs 16 residues. The CDR3 coding sequence is TGTGCCAGCAGGACCGGACAGGGCTTAGCCAAAAACATTCAGTACTTC. This sequence encodes CASRTGQGLAKNIQYF.

This chain joins TRBV4-1 and TRBJ2-2; possible D gene TRBD2, 6 bases. V gave up 4 bases and J gave up 0 bases, with 12 bases separating them. Germline CDR1 reads MGHRA; CDR2 reads YSYEKL. This CDR3 is built from 16 residues. CDR3 sequence (DNA): TGCGCCAGCAGCCTAGGTGGGGGGACGAACACCGGGGAGCTGTTTTTT. Translation gives CASSLGGGTNTGELFF.

This clone was counted only a few times. The chain combines TRBV29-1 with TRBJ1-2; D is unresolved. Per germline, CDR1 SQVTM and CDR2 ANQGSEA. The V and J ends lost 6 bases and 8 bases respectively, with 16 bases between them. The CDR3 loop spans 12 amino acids. CDR3 coding DNA: TGCAGCGTGTATGGAGGCGTTGACGGCTACACCTTC. Translated, it gives CSVYGGVDGYTF.

This sequence joins TRBV10-3 and TRBJ2-3, with a tentative D call TRBD1 (6 bases). Per germline, CDR1 ENHRY and CDR2 SYGVKD. CDR3 length: 14 amino acids. The ends were cut back, 6 bases at V and 0 bases at J, with 10 bases in the middle. The chain's CDR3 is CAISRQDSTDTQYF. CDR3 in DNA: TGTGCCATCAGCCGACAGGATAGCACAGATACGCAGTATTTT.

V usage is TRBV28 and J usage is TRBJ1-1; 7 nucleotides align to TRBD1. The CDR3 totals 14 residues. V was clipped by 6 bases and J by 2 bases; unmatched bases: 6. In germline, CDR1 is MDHEN, CDR2 SYDVKM. The CDR3 here is CASRRGQLNTEAFF. In nucleotides, the CDR3 is TGTGCCAGCAGGAGGGGACAGCTTAACACTGAAGCTTTCTTT. Full variable domain (rest looked up from reference TRBV28 and TRBJ1-1): DVKVTQSSRYLVKRTGEKVFLECVQDMDHENMFWYRQDPGLGLRLIYFSYDVKMKEKGDIPEGYSVSREKKERFSLILESASTNQTSMYLCASRRGQLNTEAFFGQGTRLTVV.

V usage is TRBV27 and J usage is TRBJ2-7, with 7 bases lining up with TRBD1. The V gene's germline CDR1 is MNHEY and CDR2 SMNVEV (reference sequence). V was pared by 5 bases and J by 5 bases, with 6 bases of the junction left unmatched. The CDR3 is 13 residues long. Written as DNA, the CDR3 is TGTGCCAGCAGTCCTACAGGGGTCCACGAGCAGTACTTC. Translating gives CASSPTGVHEQYF.